These 30 T cell receptor beta chains were sequenced from one sample in a study of blood T cells in healthy people across ages. For the second PCR, which ran for about 6 to 11 cycles, a sample-barcoded 5' primer and a J-beta primer mix were used. TCRdb reanalysed the 5' RACE reads using MiXCR and keeps one entry per CDR3 protein. This sample has 650,000 to 1,000,000 distinct CDR3 sequences, with roughly 34% found just once. Input material: blood. These receptors originate from a man aged 18-30 years in good health.

There are a few counts of this clonotype. The V gene is TRBV20-1, the J gene TRBJ2-1; weak D call: TRBD2 (5 bases). Germline lookup yields CDR1 DFQATT and CDR2 SNEGSKA (reference sequence). CDR3 length equals 15 residues. With 3 bases removed from V and 1 base from J, the gap between germline ends came to 13 bases. The CDR3 sequence is CSASGLTDSYNEQFF. The CDR3 coding sequence is TGCAGTGCTAGTGGACTCACTGATTCCTACAATGAGCAGTTCTTC.

The V call is TRBV4-2, the J call TRBJ2-2; 8 bases map to TRBD2. Germline CDR1 and CDR2: LGHNA and YNFKEQ. The V and J ends lost 4 bases and 2 bases, in that order; junction bases with no gene match: 6. CDR3 length: 16 residues. CDR3 sequence reads: CASSRTGGDNTGELFF. The CDR3 nucleotides are TGTGCCAGCAGCCGTACGGGGGGGGATAACACCGGGGAGCTGTTTTTT.

CDR3 DNA: TGCGCCAGCAGCTCACAAAGGGGGAGCTCCTACAATGAGCAGTACTTC. Its translation is CASSSQRGSSYNEQYF. This chain connects TRBV5-1 to TRBJ2-1; D is perhaps TRBD1 (6 bases). The J call is uncertain, as TRBJ2-7 better fits the DNA end. CDR1 and CDR2 (germline): SGHRS, YFSETQ. The CDR3 is made up of 16 amino acids.

This clonotype occurred many times. V gene TRBV4-3 combines with J gene TRBJ2-7, with D possibly matching TRBD1 (6 bases). The CDR3 sequence is 16 residues long. Germline V lookup: CDR1 LGHNA, CDR2 YSLEER. V lost 1 base to trimming and J lost 0 bases, with 13 bases between them. The CDR3 DNA sequence: TGCGCCAGCAGCCAAGCCCTAGACAGGAGCTCCTACGAGCAGTACTTC. Its translation is CASSQALDRSSYEQYF.

A note on this clonotype: A much larger clone sits a single nucleotide away, making a read error possible. The chain is built from TRBV9 and TRBJ2-7, with a possible D match to TRBD2 (6 bases). Germline V gene data show CDR1 as SGDLS and CDR2 as YYNGEE. Trimming removed 0 bases from V and 10 bases from J, with 20 bases in between. This CDR3 has 15 amino acids. The CDR3 sequence is CASSVAVTSREAQYF. In DNA, the CDR3 is TGTGCCAGCAGCGTAGCTGTTACTAGCCGAGAGGCCCAGTACTTC.

This clonotype showed up just a few times. The rearrangement uses TRBV6-2 or TRBV6-3 and TRBJ2-2, with TRBD2 identical over 9 bases. Trimming took 5 bases from V and 4 from J; bases not matched to a gene: 11. The CDR3 is made up of 17 amino acids. Germline lookup yields CDR1 MNHEY and CDR2 SVGEGT. In DNA, the CDR3 is TGTGCCAGCAGTCCCAGGGAGCGGGGGGAAGGCACCGGGGAGCTGTTTTTT. This codes for CASSPRERGEGTGELFF.

This chain uses TRBV12-3 or TRBV12-4 with TRBJ2-2, with unresolved D. The CDR3 extends over 12 amino acids. The V end lost 4 bases, the J end lost 8 bases, and 8 bases lay between the germline ends. The chain's CDR3 is CASSSLGGELFF. The CDR3 DNA reads as TGTGCCAGCAGTTCCCTGGGGGGGGAGCTGTTTTTT.

V gene TRBV7-2 combines with J gene TRBJ1-3, with unresolved D. The germline gives CDR1 SGHTA, CDR2 FQGNSA. The CDR3 covers 13 residues. Trimming left V 8 bases short and J 2 bases short, with 10 bases between. CDR3 coding DNA: TGTGCCAGCGGCGATAGTGCTGGAAACACCATATATTTT. This codes for CASGDSAGNTIYF.

The V gene is TRBV12-3 or TRBV12-4, the J gene TRBJ2-4; no clear D. V was clipped by 7 bases and J by 6 bases, with 22 bases between them. This CDR3 has 16 amino acids. The CDR3 nucleotides are TGTGCCAGCAACAACCGCAGTCCCGGGCGGCGAAACATTCAGTACTTC. Amino acids: CASNNRSPGRRNIQYF.

This chain connects TRBV6-5 to TRBJ1-3, with D perhaps matching TRBD1 (5 bases). V gave up 7 bases and J gave up 2 bases, with 12 bases separating them. CDR3 size: 14 residues. Germline values: CDR1 MNHEY, CDR2 SVGAGI. CDR3 residues: CASNPGGTGNTIYF. The DNA for the CDR3 is TGTGCCAGCAACCCCGGGGGGACTGGAAACACCATATATTTT.

J is TRBJ1-2 and V is TRBV10-3, with 7 positions matching TRBD1. This CDR3 contains 15 residues. In germline, CDR1 is ENHRY, CDR2 SYGVKD. V lost 4 bases, J lost 8 bases, and 13 bases stayed unmatched. The CDR3 sequence: CAISGPWTGTKGYTF. CDR3 sequence (DNA): TGTGCCATCAGTGGACCCTGGACAGGAACTAAGGGCTACACCTTC.

Turning to this clonotype: Just one base apart from a much larger clone, this may be a read error. This rearrangement joins TRBV7-2 to TRBJ2-1; D not certain. V was pared by 1 base and J by 6 bases, with 7 bases between. This CDR3 is 13 amino acids long. CDR1 and CDR2 (germline): SGHTA, FQGNSA. Here the CDR3 DNA reads TGTGCCAGCAGCTTAGTGAAGGGCAATGAGCAGTTCTTC. This encodes CASSLVKGNEQFF.

This sequence joins TRBV5-1 and TRBJ2-3; D is possibly TRBD1 (5 bases). Germline V gives CDR1 SGHRS, CDR2 YFSETQ. The germline V and J ends were trimmed by 6 bases and 0 bases, with 14 bases remaining between them. The CDR3 is 15 amino acids. CDR3 DNA: TGCGCCAGCATGCCAGCAGACAGCAGCACAGATACGCAGTATTTT. It yields the protein CASMPADSSTDTQYF. Full variable domain (rest looked up from reference TRBV5-1 and TRBJ2-3): KAGVTQTPRYLIKTRGQQVTLSCSPISGHRSVSWYQQTPGQGLQFLFEYFSETQRNKGNFPGRFSGRQFSNSRSEMNVSTLELGDSALYLCASMPADSSTDTQYFGPGTRLTVL.

The V and J genes are TRBV12-3 or TRBV12-4 and TRBJ2-7; no reliable D call. V was trimmed by 1 base and J by 7 bases, leaving 14 bases between them. The CDR3 consists of 14 residues. The chain's CDR3 is CASSLVGANNEQYF. The CDR3 nucleotides read TGTGCCAGCAGTTTAGTCGGAGCGAACAATGAGCAGTACTTC.

This clonotype appeared many times. The V gene is TRBV11-1, the J gene TRBJ1-2; D is uncertain. Germline CDR1 SGHAT, CDR2 FQDESV (reference sequence). The CDR3 extends over 13 amino acids. With 5 bases removed from V and 2 bases from J, the gap between germline ends came to 9 bases. This CDR3 reads CASSPDANYGYTF. The CDR3 nucleotides are TGTGCCAGCAGCCCAGACGCAAACTATGGCTACACCTTC.

The chain carries TRBV7-9 and TRBJ1-2; the match to TRBD1 covers 8 bases. Germline loops: CDR1 SEHNR, CDR2 FQNEAQ (reference sequence). The CDR3 is 14 amino acids. V trimming: 8 bases; J trimming: 5 bases; junction bases outside the gene matches: 10. The CDR3 DNA sequence: TGTGCCAGCGGACACCTCGACAGGGGATATGGCTACACCTTC. Translating it yields CASGHLDRGYGYTF.

This clonotype was found many times. Here the CDR3 reads CASSYPVTAKNIQYF. The CDR3 DNA reads TGTGCCAGCAGTTACCCCGTGACAGCAAAAAACATTCAGTACTTC. The chain uses TRBV6-6 and TRBJ2-4; the D gene is possibly TRBD1 (5 bases). The V gene lost 2 bases and the J gene lost 4 bases, with 12 bases spanning the gap. The CDR3 consists of 15 residues. The V gene's germline CDR1 is MNHNY and CDR2 SVGAGI (reference sequence).

This clonotype was detected a few times. The V gene is TRBV5-1, the J gene TRBJ2-7; D is unclear. CDR1 and CDR2 from the germline V gene are SGHRS and YFSETQ. The ends were cut back, 5 bases at V and 7 bases at J, with 10 bases in the middle. The CDR3 spans 11 residues. The CDR3 loop is CASRLNNEQYF. The CDR3 coding sequence is TGCGCCAGCAGATTAAACAATGAGCAGTACTTC.

The J gene is TRBJ2-1, the V gene TRBV2, with 10 bases lining up with TRBD2. V was pared by 2 bases and J by 0 bases, with 7 bases of the junction left unmatched. CDR3 length: 18 amino acids. CDR1 is SNHLY, CDR2 FYNNEI, per germline. Written as DNA, the CDR3 is TGTGCCAGCAGTGAACGGCTAGCGGGGGCCCACTCCTACAATGAGCAGTTCTTC. Residues: CASSERLAGAHSYNEQFF.

The J gene is TRBJ1-4, the V gene TRBV10-3; TRBD1 matches at 9 bases. The CDR3 is made up of 13 amino acids. Germline trimming cut 6 bases from V and 5 bases from J; bases unmatched to any gene: 1. Germline V gene sequence: CDR1 ENHRY, CDR2 SYGVKD. CDR3 sequence reads: CAIRGQGNEKLFF. The CDR3 bases are TGTGCCATCAGAGGACAGGGGAATGAAAAACTGTTTTTT.

This clonotype appeared many times. This chain uses TRBV4-3 with TRBJ2-7; 7 bases align to TRBD1. This CDR3 spans 17 amino acids. The ends lost 4 bases at V and 4 bases at J; junction bases unmatched: 16. Germline V lookup: CDR1 LGHNA, CDR2 YSLEER. The CDR3 DNA reads TGCGCCAGCAGCCCTAACAAAGCCAGGGACAGTCATTACGAGCAGTACTTC. Translated: CASSPNKARDSHYEQYF.

J is TRBJ2-5 and V is TRBV5-5, with TRBD1 identical over 8 bases. The DNA matches TRBJ2-7 better at its end, which makes the J call doubtful. In germline, CDR1 is SGHKS, CDR2 YYEKEE (reference sequence). This CDR3 comprises 17 residues. Written as DNA, the CDR3 is TGTGCCAGCAGCTTGGCCCCCGCTCCGGGACAGGCCTACGAGCAGTACTTC. Translating it yields CASSLAPAPGQAYEQYF.

This clonotype was seen a handful of times. The V and J genes are TRBV27 and TRBJ1-2; 10 bases agree with TRBD1. Per germline, CDR1 MNHEY and CDR2 SMNVEV (reference sequence). The trim removed 3 bases at V and 6 bases at J, leaving 4 bases unmatched. The CDR3 runs 14 residues. This CDR3 is CASSLLDRGHGYTF. CDR3 DNA: TGTGCCAGCAGTTTGTTAGACAGGGGGCATGGCTACACCTTC.

This clonotype occurred a few times. The chain has TRBV5-1 and TRBJ2-3, with D possibly being TRBD2 (6 bases). Between the trimmed V and J ends, which lost 4 bases and 6 bases, there was a span of 15 bases. The CDR3 sequence is 14 residues long. The germline V gene encodes CDR1 SGHRS and CDR2 YFSETQ. CDR3 loop: CASSVGRGMDTQYF. DNA of the CDR3: TGCGCCAGCAGCGTGGGGCGCGGGATGGATACGCAGTATTTT. Filled out from reference TRBV5-1 and TRBJ2-3, the complete variable domain reads KAGVTQTPRYLIKTRGQQVTLSCSPISGHRSVSWYQQTPGQGLQFLFEYFSETQRNKGNFPGRFSGRQFSNSRSEMNVSTLELGDSALYLCASSVGRGMDTQYFGPGTRLTVL.

The sample holds many counts of this clonotype. The chain is built from TRBV12-3 or TRBV12-4 and TRBJ1-1; D is unclear. Trimming cost V 3 bases and J 6 bases, with 17 bases left between them. The CDR3 is 15 amino acids. The CDR3 DNA reads TGTGCCAGCAGTTTCTCCGGGCAATATCTATCTGAAGCTTTCTTT. Its protein is CASSFSGQYLSEAFF.

To note about this clonotype: A much larger clone sits a single nucleotide away, making a read error possible. The CDR3 DNA is TGCAGTGCTAGAAAGGGACAGAACTTCTACGAGCAGTTCTTC. Protein sequence: CSARKGQNFYEQFF. The rearrangement joins TRBV20-1 to TRBJ2-1, with 7 bases identical to TRBD1. CDR1 DFQATT and CDR2 SNEGSKA come from the germline V gene (reference sequence). V lost 2 bases to trimming and J lost 10 bases; unmatched junction nucleotides: 11. The CDR3 runs 14 residues.

This clonotype showed up many times. The chain carries TRBV3-1 and TRBJ2-1; the D is unclear. CDR3 length: 16 residues. V gave up 2 bases and J gave up 2 bases, with 13 bases separating them. CDR1 is LGHDT and CDR2 is YNNKEL in the germline V gene (reference sequence). The CDR3 loop is CASSQISSRTYNEQFF. The CDR3 DNA follows: TGTGCCAGCAGCCAAATCTCATCTCGAACCTACAATGAGCAGTTCTTC.

This clonotype was detected a few times. The genes are TRBV3-1 and TRBJ2-5; 8 bases are shared with TRBD1. Germline V gene sequence: CDR1 LGHDT, CDR2 YNNKEL (reference sequence). This CDR3 comprises 17 residues. With 4 bases clipped from V and 0 bases from J, the junction kept 10 bases outside the gene matches. CDR3 sequence: CASSLTWDRRYQETQYF. In DNA, the CDR3 is TGTGCCAGCAGCCTCACTTGGGACAGGCGTTACCAAGAGACCCAGTACTTC.

CDR3 in DNA: TGCAGTGCTAGAGGAGAGATTGATTACAATGAGCAGTACTTC. It yields the protein CSARGEIDYNEQYF. The chain carries TRBV20-1 and TRBJ2-1, with D uncertain. The last part of the DNA fits TRBJ2-7 better; the J call may be wrong. The CDR3 totals 14 residues. CDR1 and CDR2 from the germline V gene are DFQATT and SNEGSKA (reference sequence).

This clonotype was observed a few times. The chain recombines TRBV7-9 with TRBJ2-5, with D perhaps TRBD2 (5 bases). Trimming removed 5 bases from V and 1 base from J, with 14 bases in between. The length of the CDR3 is 15 residues. CDR1 SEHNR and CDR2 FQNEAQ come from the germline V gene (reference sequence). DNA for the CDR3: TGTGCCAGCAGCCCCTTTCTAGCCGCCCAAGAGACCCAGTACTTC. It codes for CASSPFLAAQETQYF.